These 32 T cell receptor beta chains came from one sample sequenced in a study of blood T cell repertoires in COVID-19. Only in-frame clones appear in the TCRdb table, and some are missing; sequencing was by immunoSEQ multiplex PCR. The repertoire consists of about 160,000 clones, with approximately 79% occurring once and the leading ten covering roughly 7%. The sample comprised peripheral blood. These receptors came from a woman between 35 and 50 years old with COVID-19, enrolled during active disease.

The V call is TRBV6-5, the J call TRBJ2-3, with TRBD2 identical over 9 bases. The germline gives CDR1 MNHEY, CDR2 SVGAGI. Trimming removed 2 bases from V and 3 bases from J; junction bases left unmatched: 3. The CDR3 has 15 amino acids. The CDR3 nucleotides are TGTGCCAGCAGTTACGGGGCGGGGGGGACAGATACGCAGTATTTT. It translates to CASSYGAGGTDTQYF.

The gene calls are TRBV19 and TRBJ2-3, with 10 bases matching TRBD2. Trimming at V came to 4 bases and at J to 6 bases, leaving 10 bases not matched to a gene. The CDR3 has 16 amino acids. The germline V gene has CDR1 LNHDA and CDR2 SQIVND (reference sequence). The CDR3 sequence: CASSRAEGSGRDTQYF. The CDR3 DNA reads as TGTGCCAGTAGTAGGGCAGAGGGTAGCGGGAGGGATACGCAGTATTTT.

The CDR3 sequence: CASVRGTANTGELFF. The CDR3 nucleotides read TGTGCCAGCGTCCGCGGGACAGCGAACACCGGGGAGCTGTTTTTT. This chain joins TRBV7-9 and TRBJ2-2, with TRBD1 as a possible D gene (7 bases). Germline lookup yields CDR1 SEHNR and CDR2 FQNEAQ (reference sequence). Trimming pared 8 bases from V and 0 bases from J, leaving 13 bases between. The CDR3 extends over 15 amino acids.

V is TRBV12-5 and J is TRBJ2-7, with 10 bases lining up with TRBD2. CDR3 size: 13 residues. The V gene's germline CDR1 is LGHNT and CDR2 FRNRAP. The ends lost 5 bases at V and 5 bases at J; junction bases unmatched: 3. In DNA form, the CDR3 reads TGTGCTAGTGGTCCTAGCGGGGGCCACGAGCAGTACGTC. Residues: CASGPSGGHEQYV.

The V call is TRBV24-1, the J call TRBJ2-7, with TRBD1 identical over 8 bases. The CDR3 contains 13 residues. V lost 3 bases and J lost 5; bases outside the gene matches: 2. In germline, CDR1 is KGHDR, CDR2 SFDVKD. The CDR3 sequence is CATSDAQGDEQYF. CDR3 DNA sequence: TGTGCCACCAGTGATGCACAGGGGGACGAGCAGTACTTC.

This chain connects TRBV5-3 to TRBJ1-6; TRBD1 might be the D (5 bases). TRBV5-3 carries the ORF label, with uncertain function. This CDR3 contains 16 residues. Between the trimmed V and J ends, which lost 0 bases and 10 bases, there was a span of 17 bases. The DNA for the CDR3 is TGTGCCAGAAGCTTGGGGGGGGGACGCCCGCACTCACCCCTCCACTTT. It codes for CARSLGGGRPHSPLHF.

The chain is built from TRBV19 and TRBJ1-5; a weak D match, TRBD1 (5 bases). Germline lookup yields CDR1 LNHDA and CDR2 SQIVND (reference sequence). Between the trimmed V and J ends, which lost 4 bases and 7 bases, there was a span of 20 bases. CDR3 size: 16 residues. CDR3 DNA sequence: TGTGCCAGTAGTACCGCCTCGGCAGGGATGAGGCAGCCCCAGCATTTT. Amino acid sequence: CASSTASAGMRQPQHF.

Remarks on this clone: The junction and the germline gene differ at one end; a read error may be behind it. The gene calls are TRBV5-1 and TRBJ2-2, with 7 positions matching TRBD1. The length of the CDR3 is 14 residues. Germline loops: CDR1 SGHRS, CDR2 YFSETQ. Here the CDR3 reads CACRQGSNTGELFF. The CDR3 region has the DNA TGCGCCTGCAGACAGGGCTCGAACACCGGGGAGCTGTTTTTT.

Note on this clone: This same CDR3 is encoded by further DNA sequences in the sample. The chain has TRBV30 and TRBJ2-7; D may be TRBD1 (5 bases). The V gene's germline CDR1 is GTSNPN and CDR2 SVGIG (reference sequence). This CDR3 region has 11 residues. V lost 5 bases to trimming and J lost 4 bases, with 9 bases between them. CDR3 sequence reads: CAWSRAYEQYV. As DNA, the CDR3 is TGTGCCTGGTCCAGGGCTTACGAGCAGTACGTC.

V gene TRBV6-5 combines with J gene TRBJ2-3, with TRBD1 matching 7 bases. V dropped 6 bases and J dropped 4; count of bases not matched to a gene: 4. The CDR3 runs to 13 residues. Germline lookup yields CDR1 MNHEY and CDR2 SVGAGI. The CDR3 spells CASRGRGPDTQYF. In DNA form, the CDR3 reads TGTGCCAGCAGGGGTAGGGGGCCAGATACGCAGTATTTT.

The rearrangement uses TRBV27 and TRBJ2-7; the match to TRBD2 covers 7 bases. J gave up 3 bases and V 5 bases, and 13 bases lay outside the gene matches. This CDR3 has 16 residues. CDR1 and CDR2 from the germline V gene are MNHEY and SMNVEV (reference sequence). The CDR3 DNA reads TGTGCCAGCAGTCCCTCGGGAGGCCTAATCAGCTACGAGCAGTACTTC. This codes for CASSPSGGLISYEQYF.

The chain employs TRBV29-1 and TRBJ2-3, with D uncertain. Per germline, CDR1 SQVTM and CDR2 ANQGSEA. The V end lost 4 bases, the J end lost 7 bases, and 15 bases lay between the germline ends. This CDR3 spans 13 amino acids. CDR3 coding DNA: TGCAGCGTTGCCCCCTTTATACTTTATACGCAGTATTTT. Its translation is CSVAPFILYTQYF.

This clone was counted only a few times. The chain recombines TRBV13 with TRBJ1-5, with D unclear. Trimming stripped 0 bases from V and 4 bases from J, with 7 bases between. Germline values: CDR1 PRHDT, CDR2 FYEKMQ (reference sequence). The CDR3 has 14 residues. The CDR3: CASSLGPGNQPQHF. The CDR3 bases are TGTGCCAGCAGCTTAGGTCCGGGGAATCAGCCCCAGCATTTT. Supplemented by reference TRBV13 and TRBJ1-5, the full variable domain reads AAGVIQSPRHLIKEKRETATLKCYPIPRHDTVYWYQQGPGQDPQFLISFYEKMQSDKGSIPDRFSAQQFSDYHSELNMSSLELGDSALYFCASSLGPGNQPQHFGDGTRLSIL.

The chain joins TRBV5-8 to TRBJ1-5; D is perhaps TRBD1 (6 bases). Germline CDR1 SGHTS, CDR2 YDEGEE. V was pared by 4 bases and J by 4 bases, with 15 bases between. This CDR3 spans 15 amino acids. CDR3 in DNA: TGTGCCAGCAGCCATAGGACAGCTTCTAATCAGCCCCAGCATTTT. It specifies CASSHRTASNQPQHF.

The chain uses TRBV27 and TRBJ2-3; 7 bases fit TRBD2. The CDR3 has 15 amino acids. Trimming cost V 6 bases and J 0 bases; bases outside gene matches: 6. Germline V gene sequence: CDR1 MNHEY, CDR2 SMNVEV (reference sequence). The CDR3 reads CASRHSSGSTDTQYF. Written as DNA, the CDR3 is TGTGCCAGCAGACACAGTAGCGGGAGCACAGATACGCAGTATTTT.

This clone came up a few times. This rearrangement joins TRBV5-4 to TRBJ2-2; TRBD2 matches 9 bases. V shed 3 bases, J shed 6 bases, and the junction held 9 bases outside the gene matches. CDR3 length: 16 amino acids. CDR1 SGHNT and CDR2 YYREEE come from the germline V gene (reference sequence). The CDR3 reads CASSSPGAGGPGELFF. The CDR3 coding sequence is TGTGCCAGCAGCTCCCCCGGGGCGGGAGGGCCCGGGGAGCTGTTTTTT.

V and J are TRBV12-5 and TRBJ2-5; the match to TRBD2 covers 7 bases. CDR3 length equals 20 residues. From germline, CDR1 is LGHNT and CDR2 FRNRAP. V was clipped by 5 bases and J by 2 bases; unmatched bases: 23. CDR3 in DNA: TGTGCTAGTGGTCAGGGAAGCGGGGCTGTCTTTGGACCTGATCAAGAGACCCAGTACTTC. Its translation: CASGQGSGAVFGPDQETQYF.

This clone was found once. The J gene is TRBJ2-4, the V gene TRBV7-8, with D maybe TRBD2 (6 bases). Trimming left V 3 bases short and J 8 bases short, with 17 bases between. CDR3 length equals 15 residues. Looked up from germline, CDR1 is SGHVS and CDR2 is FQNEAQ. The CDR3 DNA follows: TGTGCCAGCAGCTTGGGCGGGATCTCGGGGGACATTCAGTACTTC. Translating it yields CASSLGGISGDIQYF.

In this sample, this clone turned up once. The V and J genes are TRBV29-1 and TRBJ2-1; 9 positions agree with TRBD2. With V trimmed by 5 bases and J by 9 bases, 8 bases remained unmatched. CDR1 is SQVTM, CDR2 ANQGSEA, per germline. This CDR3 region has 13 residues. The CDR3 loop is CSVQLAGVGEQFF. Written as DNA, the CDR3 is TGCAGCGTTCAATTAGCGGGAGTCGGTGAGCAGTTCTTC.

This chain uses TRBV2 with TRBJ2-2, with 7 bases fitting TRBD1. This CDR3 contains 15 residues. Germline loops: CDR1 SNHLY, CDR2 FYNNEI. The V segment lost 6 bases and the J segment 1 base; nucleotides outside the gene matches: 5. The CDR3 bases are TGTGCCAGCAGCGAGGGGGCGGTGAACACCGGGGAGCTGTTTTTT. This gives the protein CASSEGAVNTGELFF.

The chain uses TRBV28 and TRBJ1-4; D remains unclear. Trimming took 6 bases from V and 7 from J, leaving 6 bases between them. The CDR3 contains 11 residues. Per germline, CDR1 MDHEN and CDR2 SYDVKM. The CDR3 is CASRSREKLFF. CDR3 nucleotides: TGTGCCAGCAGGTCCCGTGAAAAACTGTTTTTT.

This clone turned up a few times. V is TRBV6-1 and J is TRBJ1-2; 7 bases fit TRBD1. The CDR3 consists of 14 residues. V dropped 3 bases and J dropped 2; count of bases not matched to a gene: 3. CDR1 is MNHNS, CDR2 SASEGT, per germline. The CDR3 DNA sequence: TGTGCCAGCAGTGACCAGGGGGAGAACTATGGCTACACCTTC. This translates into CASSDQGENYGYTF.

This clone was recorded a few times. The rearrangement joins TRBV10-2 to TRBJ2-7; possible D gene TRBD1, 6 bases. V gave up 2 bases and J gave up 6 bases, with 11 bases separating them. Germline lookup yields CDR1 WSHSY and CDR2 SAAADI. The CDR3 has 13 residues. The CDR3, as DNA: TGCGCCAGCAGTGAGGGCAGGGGTGGCGAGCAGTACTTC. Its translation is CASSEGRGGEQYF.

This clone occurred once. The chain recombines TRBV7-3 with TRBJ2-4; D is ambiguous. CDR3 length: 16 amino acids. Per the germline V gene, CDR1 is SGHTA and CDR2 is FQGTGA. The V end was cut by 1 base, the J end by 0 bases, with 10 bases between. CDR3 DNA sequence: TGTGCCAGCAGCTTAAGCCAGACATTAGCCAAAAACATTCAGTACTTC. Translation gives CASSLSQTLAKNIQYF.

This chain joins TRBV6-5 and TRBJ2-7; unclear D gene. V was cut by 6 bases and J by 6 bases, with 12 bases left in between. Germline V CDR1 and CDR2: MNHEY, SVGAGI. CDR3 length equals 12 residues. The CDR3 coding sequence is TGTGCCAGCAGCACCTATAGATTCGAGCAGTACTTC. Encoded protein: CASSTYRFEQYF.

This chain connects TRBV28 to TRBJ2-1, with 8 bases identical to TRBD2. From germline, CDR1 is MDHEN and CDR2 SYDVKM. V dropped 6 bases and J dropped 6; count of bases not matched to a gene: 4. The CDR3 totals 13 residues. CDR3 DNA: TGTGCCAGCAGAGAGACTAGCGTCAATGAGCAGTTCTTC. Its protein is CASRETSVNEQFF.

This chain links TRBV13 with TRBJ1-1; no definite D call. The CDR3 loop spans 13 amino acids. Trimming shortened V by 2 bases and J by 4 bases, and 8 bases separated the two germline ends. Germline V CDR1 and CDR2: PRHDT, FYEKMQ (reference sequence). Written as DNA, the CDR3 is TGTGCCAGCAGCTTAAGTGGGAGCACTGAAGCTTTCTTT. Protein: CASSLSGSTEAFF.

V and J are TRBV5-6 and TRBJ2-3, with TRBD2 matching over 13 bases. The CDR3 totals 16 residues. Germline CDR1 is SGHDT and CDR2 is YYEEEE. J gave up 3 bases and V 5 bases, and 6 bases lay outside the gene matches. The CDR3 bases are TGTGCCAGCAGTTCTCCGGGACTAGCGGGGACAGATACGCAGTATTTT. As protein: CASSSPGLAGTDTQYF.

The chain has TRBV10-3 and TRBJ2-2; D might be TRBD2 (5 bases). This CDR3 spans 13 amino acids. V lost 3 bases and J lost 13, with 15 bases in between. Germline V gene lookup returns CDR1 ENHRY and CDR2 SYGVKD. The CDR3: CAISEIVGDSLFF. CDR3 bases: TGTGCCATCAGTGAAATCGTCGGGGATTCGCTGTTTTTT.

This clone occurred a few times. The V gene is TRBV6-1, the J gene TRBJ1-2; D call uncertain. V lost 2 bases, J lost 3 bases, and 10 bases lay in between. Germline V gene sequence: CDR1 MNHNS, CDR2 SASEGT. The CDR3 runs 14 residues. This chain's CDR3 is CASSESWADYGYTF. The CDR3 nucleotides read TGTGCCAGCAGTGAAAGTTGGGCTGACTATGGCTACACCTTC.

This clone was picked up one time. The chain links TRBV7-9 to TRBJ1-5, with TRBD1 matching 7 bases. This CDR3 spans 14 amino acids. V dropped 5 bases and J dropped 7; count of bases not matched to a gene: 8. Germline assignment: CDR1 SEHNR and CDR2 FQNEAQ (reference sequence). The CDR3 loop reads CASSHDRDPQPQHF. In DNA form, the CDR3 reads TGTGCCAGCAGCCACGACAGGGATCCCCAGCCCCAGCATTTT.

This rearrangement joins TRBV2 to TRBJ2-5, with 14 bases fitting TRBD2. After removal of 6 bases from V and 5 bases from J, the junction contained 2 bases not matched to a gene. The CDR3 length is 14 residues. The germline V gene has CDR1 SNHLY and CDR2 FYNNEI. The CDR3 sequence is CASRRTSGRETQYF. The CDR3 nucleotides are TGTGCCAGCAGGCGGACTAGCGGGAGGGAGACCCAGTACTTC.